The present TCR beta chain was sequenced within a study of blood T cell repertoires in COVID-19. Study context: Samples taken during acute and convalescent COVID-19 were collected in the United States, Italy and Spain. From T cells, B-cell-depleted T cells, or PBMCs came the material, which was cDNA or gDNA.

J gave up 1 base and V 5 bases, and 6 bases lay outside the gene matches. The CDR3 is made up of 15 amino acids. In germline, CDR1 is KGHSH, CDR2 LQKENI. Under the authors' procedure: Counts of nucleated cells, estimated from reference gene primer amplification, were obtained. Method: immunoSEQ multiplex PCR; TCRdb's copy keeps in-frame clones and lacks some. For V, J and clone size, that table is used; D and trimming come from the DNA. Here the sample spans roughly 63,000 clones, around 80% being singletons. Sequenced material: peripheral blood. The chain joins TRBV18 to TRBJ1-1; TRBD1 matches 8 bases. The clonotype was recovered from a human donor in a cohort sampled during active COVID-19. The CDR3 nucleotides read TGTGCCAGCTCATCCGGGACAGGAACGAACACTGAAGCTTTCTTT. Protein sequence: CASSSGTGTNTEAFF.